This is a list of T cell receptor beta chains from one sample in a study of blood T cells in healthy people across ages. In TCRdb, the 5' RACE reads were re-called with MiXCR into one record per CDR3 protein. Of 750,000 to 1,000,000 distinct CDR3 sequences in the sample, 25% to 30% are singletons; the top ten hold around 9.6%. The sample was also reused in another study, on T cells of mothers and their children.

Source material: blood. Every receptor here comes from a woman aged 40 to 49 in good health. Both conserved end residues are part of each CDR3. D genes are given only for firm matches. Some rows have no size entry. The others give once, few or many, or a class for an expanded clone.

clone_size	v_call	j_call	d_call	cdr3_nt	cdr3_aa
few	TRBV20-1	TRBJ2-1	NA	TGCAGTGCTAGACCGGGGAATGAGCAGTTCTTC	CSARPGNEQFF
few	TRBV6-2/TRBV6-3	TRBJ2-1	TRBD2	TGTGCCAGCAGTGCAACCCTAGCGGGGGGCCGGAATGAGCAGTTCTTC	CASSATLAGGRNEQFF
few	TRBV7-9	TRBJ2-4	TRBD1	TGTGCCAACGGACTGACAGGGGTAGTGGGTGAGCAGTACTTC	CANGLTGVVGEQYF
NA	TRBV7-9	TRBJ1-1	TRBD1	TGTGCCAGCAGCCACCTGGACAGGGGGCTTAAAGCTTTCTTT	CASSHLDRGLKAFF
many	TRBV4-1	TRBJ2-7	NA	TGCGCCAGCAGCCAGGATTTACGGACAGACTACTACGAGCAGTACTTC	CASSQDLRTDYYEQYF
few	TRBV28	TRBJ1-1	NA	TGTGCCATACGGGGGGGCGAGGGCACTGAAGCTTTCTTT	CAIRGGEGTEAFF
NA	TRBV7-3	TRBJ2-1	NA	TGTGCCAGCGCTCGGGACACCCTCAATGAGCAGTTCTTC	CASARDTLNEQFF
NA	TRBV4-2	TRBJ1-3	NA	TGTGCCAGCAGCCCCCTTGGATCTGGAAATGCCATATATTTT	CASSPLGSGNAIYF
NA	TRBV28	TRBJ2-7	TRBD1	TGTGCCAGCAACCTCGAGGGGGCCCCCTACGAGCAGTACTTC	CASNLEGAPYEQYF
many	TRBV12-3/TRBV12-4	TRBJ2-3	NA	TGTGCCAGCAGCTTCGCCGGGGCAGATACGCAGTATTTT	CASSFAGADTQYF